Described below is a single T cell receptor (beta chain) sequence and its context. Its matching antigen is unknown. The people who gave samples were healthy Caucasians from Russia, aged 6 to 90. These data belong to a study of blood T cells in healthy people across ages. Together with a sample-barcoded 5' primer, a J-beta primer mix was included in a second PCR lasting roughly 6 to 12 cycles. TCRdb reanalysed the 5' RACE reads using MiXCR and keeps one entry per CDR3 protein. The repertoire holds about 1,500,000 distinct CDR3 sequences, under 30% seen once, with more than 6% in the top ten. Study-wide findings and caveats: Nothing was known about donor CMV status, and this possibly confounded expanded clonotype changes. Naive T cell percentage and TCR beta diversity correlated strongly.

Germline-derived CDR1 and CDR2 are GTSNPN and SVGIG (reference sequence). This CDR3 comprises 13 residues. Trimming pared 5 bases from V and 4 bases from J, leaving 14 bases between. Sample: blood. The chain couples TRBV30 to TRBJ2-5, with TRBD2 as a possible D gene (5 bases). The clonotype was recovered from a woman in her thirties in good health. CDR3 in DNA: TGTGCCTGGTCTCCCGGGGATGGAGAGACCCAGTACTTC. Its translation: CAWSPGDGETQYF.